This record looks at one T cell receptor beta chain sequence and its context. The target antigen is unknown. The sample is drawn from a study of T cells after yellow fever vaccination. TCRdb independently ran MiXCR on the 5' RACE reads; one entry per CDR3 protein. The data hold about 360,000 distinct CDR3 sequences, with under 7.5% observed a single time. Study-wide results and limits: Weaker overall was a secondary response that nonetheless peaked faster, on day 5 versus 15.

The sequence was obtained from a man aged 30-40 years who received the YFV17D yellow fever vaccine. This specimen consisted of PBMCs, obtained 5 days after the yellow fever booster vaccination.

The CDR3 here is CASRPRSGSSYNEQFF. CDR3 nucleotide sequence: TGTGCCAGCAGGCCCCGTTCCGGTAGCTCCTACAATGAGCAGTTCTTC. This rearrangement joins TRBV2 to TRBJ2-1; D ambiguous. The CDR3 spans 16 residues. Trimming took off 6 bases at V and 0 bases at J, with 15 bases between the two ends. Per the germline V gene, CDR1 is SNHLY and CDR2 is FYNNEI.